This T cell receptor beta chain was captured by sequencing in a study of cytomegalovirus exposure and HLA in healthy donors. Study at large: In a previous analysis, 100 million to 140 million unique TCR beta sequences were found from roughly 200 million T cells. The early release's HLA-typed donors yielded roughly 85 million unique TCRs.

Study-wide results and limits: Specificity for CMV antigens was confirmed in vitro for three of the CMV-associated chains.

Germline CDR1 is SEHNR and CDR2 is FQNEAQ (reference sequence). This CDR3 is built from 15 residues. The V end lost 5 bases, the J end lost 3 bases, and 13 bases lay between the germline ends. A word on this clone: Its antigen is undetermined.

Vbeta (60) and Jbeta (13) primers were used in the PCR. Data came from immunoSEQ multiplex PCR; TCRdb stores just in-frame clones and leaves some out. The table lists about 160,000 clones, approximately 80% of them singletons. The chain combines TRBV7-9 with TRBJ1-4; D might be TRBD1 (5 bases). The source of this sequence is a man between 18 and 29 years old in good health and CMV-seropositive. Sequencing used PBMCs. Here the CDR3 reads CASSVGQRPNEKLFF. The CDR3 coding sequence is TGTGCCAGCAGCGTAGGACAACGCCCTAATGAAAAACTGTTTTTT.